Listed here are 29 T cell receptor beta chains from one sample, sequenced in a study of T cell changes during pregnancy in multiple sclerosis. Data came from immunoSEQ multiplex PCR; TCRdb stores just in-frame clones and leaves some out. The repertoire holds about 30,000 clones, around 90% seen once, with around 4.3% in the top ten. Source: peripheral blood, taken in the second trimester of pregnancy. These receptors originate from a female donor in good health, enrolled as a control in a pregnancy study.

This chain joins TRBV6-1 and TRBJ1-5; D possibly corresponds to TRBD1 (6 bases). Germline CDR1 is MNHNS and CDR2 is SASEGT. This CDR3 contains 14 residues. Between the trimmed V and J ends, which lost 5 bases and 2 bases, there was a span of 10 bases. The CDR3: CASSLGGGNQPQHF. The DNA for the CDR3 is TGTGCCAGCAGTCTAGGGGGGGGCAATCAGCCCCAGCATTTT.

This clone was observed a handful of times. The chain uses TRBV9 and TRBJ1-4; the match to TRBD1 covers 9 bases. The V gene's germline CDR1 is SGDLS and CDR2 YYNGEE. This CDR3 contains 14 residues. The junction had 2 bases not matched to a gene; V was cut back by 2 bases and J by 6 bases. CDR3 bases: TGTGCCAGCAGCGTGGGACAGGGTTATGAAAAACTGTTTTTT. The encoded protein is CASSVGQGYEKLFF. Variable domain in full (rest from reference TRBV9 and TRBJ1-4): DSGVTQTPKHLITATGQRVTLRCSPRSGDLSVYWYQQSLDQGLQFLIQYYNGEERAKGNILERFSAQQFPDLHSELNLSSLELGDSALYFCASSVGQGYEKLFFGSGTQLSVL.

The chain joins TRBV4-1 to TRBJ1-5; D is undetermined. Trimming took off 0 bases at V and 3 bases at J, with 18 bases between the two ends. Germline CDR1 and CDR2: MGHRA and YSYEKL. CDR3 length: 18 residues. DNA for the CDR3: TGCGCCAGCAGCCAAGATAGCGGTCAGCCCCATCTCAATCAGCCCCAGCATTTT. Protein sequence: CASSQDSGQPHLNQPQHF.

The chain recombines TRBV6-5 with TRBJ2-2; unclear D gene. The V gene's germline CDR1 is MNHEY and CDR2 SVGAGI. This CDR3 is 15 amino acids long. The V gene lost 0 bases and the J gene lost 0 bases, with 5 bases spanning the gap. DNA for the CDR3: TGTGCCAGCAGTTACTCCCCGGCGAACACCGGGGAGCTGTTTTTT. Its translation: CASSYSPANTGELFF.

The chain couples TRBV10-1 to TRBJ2-7; 7 nucleotides line up with TRBD1. Germline values: CDR1 WNHNN, CDR2 SYGVQD (reference sequence). The CDR3 runs 14 residues. V dropped 3 bases and J dropped 2; count of bases not matched to a gene: 4. In DNA form, the CDR3 reads TGCGCCAGCAGTGAAAGGGACAGACCCTACGAGCAGTACTTC. It codes for CASSERDRPYEQYF.

The rearrangement links TRBV5-4 to TRBJ2-3, with TRBD2 matching 14 bases. The J segment lost 0 bases and the V segment lost 4 bases, leaving 4 bases of the junction unmatched. The CDR3 has 17 residues. From germline, CDR1 is SGHNT and CDR2 YYREEE (reference sequence). The CDR3 protein is CASSLRTSGRSTDTQYF. The CDR3 DNA sequence: TGTGCCAGCAGCCTTCGGACTAGCGGGAGGAGCACAGATACGCAGTATTTT. The full variable domain, with the rest looked up from reference TRBV5-4 and TRBJ2-3, is ETGVTQSPTHLIKTRGQQVTLRCSSQSGHNTVSWYQQALGQGPQFIFQYYREEENGRGNFPPRFSGLQFPNYSSELNVNALELDDSALYLCASSLRTSGRSTDTQYFGPGTRLTVL.

This clone was recorded once. The rearrangement uses TRBV5-4 and TRBJ2-3; D possibly corresponds to TRBD2 (6 bases). The CDR3 consists of 14 residues. Germline lookup yields CDR1 SGHNT and CDR2 YYREEE (reference sequence). V lost 7 bases and J 4 bases, leaving 16 bases between the germline ends. Here the CDR3 DNA reads TGTGCCAGCCCCTTTCCGGGGGAGGCAGATACGCAGTATTTT. Protein: CASPFPGEADTQYF.

The chain joins TRBV4-3 to TRBJ2-1; TRBD2 agrees at 8 bases. With 2 bases clipped from V and 5 bases from J, the junction kept 8 bases outside the gene matches. From germline, CDR1 is LGHNA and CDR2 YSLEER. The CDR3 is 16 residues long. This chain's CDR3 is CASSQRMAGGDNEQFF. The CDR3 DNA is TGCGCCAGCAGCCAAAGGATGGCGGGGGGAGACAATGAGCAGTTCTTC.

This chain joins TRBV4-1 and TRBJ2-7, with D perhaps matching TRBD2 (7 bases). There are 18 residues in the CDR3. Per the germline V gene, CDR1 is MGHRA and CDR2 is YSYEKL. Between the trimmed V and J ends, which lost 2 bases and 3 bases, there was a span of 23 bases. CDR3 amino acids: CASSQQSGGGGRDYEQYF. The CDR3 nucleotides are TGCGCCAGCAGCCAACAAAGCGGAGGCGGGGGCCGGGACTACGAGCAGTACTTC.

This clone was seen only once. The rearrangement joins TRBV7-2 to TRBJ2-5, with a tentative D call TRBD2 (5 bases). The CDR3 is made up of 15 amino acids. CDR1 and CDR2 from the germline V gene are SGHTA and FQGNSA. V lost 1 base and J 2 bases, leaving 11 bases between the germline ends. In nucleotides, the CDR3 is TGTGCCAGCAGCTTAGTTGACGACTATCAAGAGACCCAGTACTTC. Translation gives CASSLVDDYQETQYF.

This chain connects TRBV5-1 to TRBJ2-1; a possible D gene is TRBD1 (6 bases). The CDR3 extends over 14 amino acids. V lost 5 bases and J lost 0, with 9 bases in between. Germline CDR1 and CDR2: SGHRS and YFSETQ. In nucleotides, the CDR3 is TGCGCCAGCAGGAGGGGGAGCTCCTACAATGAGCAGTTCTTC. Protein sequence: CASRRGSSYNEQFF.

This chain links TRBV6-1 with TRBJ2-1; 8 bases agree with TRBD2. V dropped 11 bases and J dropped 10; count of bases not matched to a gene: 16. CDR3 length: 14 amino acids. Germline V lookup: CDR1 MNHNS, CDR2 SASEGT. The CDR3 sequence: CAGRRGGRDGEQFF. CDR3 sequence (DNA): TGTGCCGGCCGACGCGGGGGGCGGGATGGGGAGCAGTTCTTC.

This clone is a singleton in its sample. This chain links TRBV7-9 with TRBJ1-2; TRBD1 matches 8 bases. CDR1 is SEHNR, CDR2 FQNEAQ, per germline (reference sequence). This CDR3 has 12 residues. V lost 5 bases, J lost 5 bases, and 1 base stayed unmatched. The CDR3 spells CASSRTGYGYTF. The CDR3 DNA sequence: TGTGCCAGCAGCCGGACAGGGTATGGCTACACCTTC.

The chain links TRBV4-3 to TRBJ1-2; TRBD1 matches at 9 bases. With 0 bases clipped from V and 6 bases from J, the junction kept 2 bases outside the gene matches. CDR1 and CDR2 from the germline V gene are LGHNA and YSLEER. The CDR3 runs 14 residues. The CDR3 DNA is TGCGCCAGCAGCCAAGAATGGGACAGGGATGGCTACACCTTC. Translated: CASSQEWDRDGYTF.

The chain carries TRBV5-4 and TRBJ1-2; the match to TRBD1 covers 8 bases. There are 15 residues in the CDR3. Germline V gives CDR1 SGHNT, CDR2 YYREEE (reference sequence). Trimming at V came to 4 bases and at J to 6 bases, leaving 11 bases not matched to a gene. The CDR3 sequence: CASSQGQGAVDGYTF. The CDR3 nucleotides are TGTGCCAGCAGCCAGGGGCAGGGGGCAGTCGATGGCTACACCTTC. Full variable domain (remainder filled in from reference TRBV5-4 and TRBJ1-2): ETGVTQSPTHLIKTRGQQVTLRCSSQSGHNTVSWYQQALGQGPQFIFQYYREEENGRGNFPPRFSGLQFPNYSSELNVNALELDDSALYLCASSQGQGAVDGYTFGSGTRLTVV.

This clone was counted a single time. The chain employs TRBV5-5 and TRBJ2-1, with D possibly being TRBD2 (5 bases). V was cut by 4 bases and J by 2 bases, with 13 bases left in between. The CDR3 extends over 15 amino acids. Germline loops: CDR1 SGHKS, CDR2 YYEKEE (reference sequence). This CDR3 reads CASSPGLSTYNEQFF. In nucleotides, the CDR3 is TGTGCCAGCAGCCCTGGACTTAGCACCTACAATGAGCAGTTCTTC.

This chain uses TRBV6-5 with TRBJ2-5; D gene unclear. The CDR3 sequence is 13 residues long. Deletions cut 5 bases from V and 5 bases from J, with 12 bases between. Looked up from germline, CDR1 is MNHEY and CDR2 is SVGAGI. The CDR3 DNA reads TGTGCCAGCAGTCGACACGGAACGGAGACCCAGTACTTC. It encodes CASSRHGTETQYF.

The chain couples TRBV2 to TRBJ2-1; possibly TRBD1 for D (5 bases). V gave up 7 bases and J gave up 9 bases, with 16 bases separating them. From germline, CDR1 is SNHLY and CDR2 FYNNEI. The CDR3 has 13 residues. CDR3 amino acids: CASTLTAWGEQFF. The CDR3 nucleotides read TGTGCCAGCACCTTGACAGCGTGGGGTGAGCAGTTCTTC.

This clone has a single count. CDR3 bases: TGCGCCAGCAGCCAGCCAGGGGAAAAACTGTTTTTT. Translated, it gives CASSQPGEKLFF. The chain uses TRBV4-1 and TRBJ1-4, with TRBD1 as a possible D gene (5 bases). The ends were cut back, 3 bases at V and 8 bases at J, with 7 bases in the middle. The germline V gene encodes CDR1 MGHRA and CDR2 YSYEKL. The CDR3 has 12 amino acids.

The CDR3 DNA reads TGTGCCAGCAGCTTGAGGGGGGGACACGAGCAGTACTTC. Amino acids: CASSLRGGHEQYF. The rearrangement links TRBV7-8 to TRBJ2-7, with a tentative D call TRBD2 (7 bases). The ends were cut back, 3 bases at V and 5 bases at J, with 11 bases in the middle. The germline CDR1 and CDR2 sequences are SGHVS and FQNEAQ. This CDR3 has 13 amino acids.

The V gene is TRBV4-1, the J gene TRBJ2-3, with TRBD2 matching 7 bases. CDR1 and CDR2 (germline): MGHRA, YSYEKL. J gave up 3 bases and V 3 bases, and 12 bases lay outside the gene matches. The CDR3 runs 17 residues. The CDR3: CASSQTRAGGWTDTQYF. CDR3 bases: TGCGCCAGCAGCCAGACCCGGGCCGGGGGGTGGACAGATACGCAGTATTTT.

The chain is built from TRBV5-3 and TRBJ1-4, with 8 bases aligning to TRBD1. TRBV5-3 is placed among ORFs of uncertain function. The CDR3 is 16 amino acids. Germline trimming cut 1 base from V and 4 bases from J; bases unmatched to any gene: 6. The CDR3 DNA sequence: TGTGCCAGAAGCTTGAGAACAGGGGGAGTTAATGAAAAACTGTTTTTT. Residues: CARSLRTGGVNEKLFF.

The J gene is TRBJ1-4, the V gene TRBV7-8, with 9 bases fitting TRBD1. With V trimmed by 5 bases and J by 7 bases, 8 bases remained unmatched. CDR3 length: 15 amino acids. The germline gives CDR1 SGHVS, CDR2 FQNEAQ. CDR3 nucleotide sequence: TGTGCCAGCAGCCCGTACAGGGGGCGCGGTGAAAAACTGTTTTTT. The encoded protein is CASSPYRGRGEKLFF.

This chain joins TRBV7-3 and TRBJ2-1; TRBD2 is a possible D gene (5 bases). Trimming shortened V by 4 bases and J by 1 base, and 5 bases separated the two germline ends. This CDR3 is built from 13 residues. CDR1 is SGHTA, CDR2 FQGTGA, per germline. For the CDR3, the DNA is TGTGCCAGCAGCTGGACTTCCTACAATGAGCAGTTCTTC. It yields the protein CASSWTSYNEQFF.

This sequence joins TRBV27 and TRBJ1-2; 11 positions match TRBD1. CDR3 size: 15 residues. V dropped 5 bases and J dropped 5; count of bases not matched to a gene: 7. Germline V gene lookup returns CDR1 MNHEY and CDR2 SMNVEV (reference sequence). The CDR3 coding sequence is TGTGCCAGCAGTCCCGGACAGGGGGCTTATTATGGCTACACCTTC. Its translation is CASSPGQGAYYGYTF.

This clone was detected once. The V call is TRBV2, the J call TRBJ2-5; 9 bases match TRBD2. The J call may be incorrect, as the DNA end agrees better with TRBJ2-7. This CDR3 spans 14 amino acids. Germline loops: CDR1 SNHLY, CDR2 FYNNEI. CDR3: CASSEASGTYEQYF. The CDR3 DNA reads as TGTGCCAGCAGTGAGGCTAGCGGGACTTACGAGCAGTACTTC.

The chain couples TRBV2 to TRBJ1-1; no reliable D call. The germline V gene encodes CDR1 SNHLY and CDR2 FYNNEI. V lost 5 bases to trimming and J lost 4 bases, with 11 bases between them. This CDR3 is 13 amino acids long. In nucleotides, the CDR3 is TGTGCCAGCAGTTTCAGGCAGATCACTGAAGCTTTCTTT. Translation: CASSFRQITEAFF.

The V call is TRBV5-6, the J call TRBJ1-1, with 9 nucleotides matching TRBD1. Trimming removed 4 bases from V and 10 bases from J; junction bases left unmatched: 2. The CDR3 has 11 amino acids. CDR1 and CDR2 (germline): SGHDT, YYEEEE. DNA of the CDR3: TGTGCCAGCAGCCTGGGACAGGGAGCTTTCTTT. This encodes CASSLGQGAFF.

This clone was counted once. The chain recombines TRBV2 with TRBJ2-3; 10 bases fit TRBD1. Germline lookup yields CDR1 SNHLY and CDR2 FYNNEI. J gave up 2 bases and V 8 bases, and 10 bases lay outside the gene matches. CDR3 length equals 16 residues. The chain's CDR3 is CASLLRTGGHTDTQYF. The CDR3 DNA follows: TGTGCCAGCCTTCTTCGGACAGGGGGTCACACAGATACGCAGTATTTT.